This T cell receptor beta chain is drawn from a study of blood T cell repertoires in COVID-19. Study as a whole: COVID-19 samples collected from the United States, Italy and Spain covered acute and convalescent phases. T cells, B-cell-depleted T cells, or PBMCs supplied cDNA or gDNA.

In the authors' workflow: Amplification of reference gene primers was used by the study to estimate nucleated cell counts. The assay was immunoSEQ multiplex PCR, and TCRdb's table has in-frame clones only and misses some. The V and J calls and the clone size are those of that table, but D and trimming were determined from the DNA. The sample has around 200,000 clones, more than 65% seen once. This sequence was found in a man aged 45-65 years with active or convalescent COVID-19. Sequencing was carried out using peripheral blood.

For the CDR3, the DNA is TGTGCCAGCAGCGGTACAGGGTTTTCCTACAATGAGCAGTTCTTC. Protein product: CASSGTGFSYNEQFF. The chain is built from TRBV28 and TRBJ2-1, with a possible D match to TRBD1 (6 bases). V dropped 6 bases and J dropped 1 base, with 13 bases sitting between them. Germline V gives CDR1 MDHEN, CDR2 SYDVKM. The CDR3 extends over 15 amino acids.